The T cell receptor (beta chain) under discussion was sequenced for a study of T cells after yellow fever vaccination. A universal primer site and UMIs were added as TCR cDNA was made by 5'RACE template switching. TCRdb redid the calling of the 5' RACE reads with MiXCR, one entry per CDR3 protein. The sample includes roughly 150,000 distinct CDR3 sequences, about 7% of them seen just once. The receptor was derived from a man younger than 35 who received the YFV17D yellow fever vaccine. The sequences come from CD4+ T cells sorted from PBMCs, collected less than 6 days after the first yellow fever vaccination.

CDR3 sequence: CASSPDRMSGYTF. CDR3 nucleotide sequence: TGTGCCAGCAGTCCCGACAGGATGAGTGGCTACACCTTC. This sequence joins TRBV6-1 and TRBJ1-2, with D perhaps TRBD1 (6 bases). Trimming cost V 5 bases and J 7 bases, with 14 bases left between them. CDR1 and CDR2 (germline): MNHNS, SASEGT. The CDR3 runs to 13 residues.